This T cell receptor (beta chain) was retrieved from a study of shared clonotypes between healthy human individuals. Overall study: Aged 18 to 49, the donors were a couple of women and three men.

Adult Caucasians living in Nashville, Tennessee made up all of the donors. Sequenced by immunoSEQ multiplex PCR; TCRdb stores in-frame clones only, minus some. This table holds roughly 1,500,000 clones, approximately 98.5% found once. Sequences were obtained from naive CD4+ T cells sorted from blood. Subset indicated: CD45RA+ positively selected. The TCR sequence derives from a man aged 25-40 years in good health.

The CDR3 spells CASSETLAGLPYEQYF. CDR3 bases: TGTGCCAGCAGTGAAACCTTAGCGGGCTTACCCTACGAGCAGTACTTC. V gene TRBV6-1 combines with J gene TRBJ2-7; 7 bases match TRBD2. Germline CDR1 MNHNS, CDR2 SASEGT. Trimming cost V 2 bases and J 2 bases; bases outside gene matches: 9. The CDR3 is 16 residues long.